One and the same sample provided the 17 T cell receptor beta chains below, sequenced in a study of neurological immune-mediated disorders. TCRdb called the 5' RACE reads again in MiXCR, with one record for every CDR3 protein. The table includes about 39,000 distinct CDR3 sequences, 6% to 7.5% detected once. Sequenced material: CD4+ T cells from blood. The receptors originated from a man aged 45 to 65 in good health.

This clonotype was seen ten or more times. The V call is TRBV6-6, the J call TRBJ2-2, with unresolved D. This CDR3 is 16 amino acids long. V gave up 6 bases and J gave up 6 bases, with 20 bases separating them. Germline values: CDR1 MNHNY, CDR2 SVGAGI (reference sequence). CDR3 nucleotide sequence: TGTGCCAGCAGCCCTATCGAAGGGAATATCTCCGGGGAGCTGTTTTTT. Translation gives CASSPIEGNISGELFF.

This clonotype was counted many times. The chain links TRBV10-3 to TRBJ1-6; 7 bases fit TRBD1. CDR3 length: 13 amino acids. Per the germline V gene, CDR1 is ENHRY and CDR2 is SYGVKD. Losses at the gene ends were 11 bases for V and 8 bases for J; bases not matched to a gene: 9. CDR3 sequence (DNA): TGTGCCGTAACCGGGACAGCAGATTCACCCCTCCACTTT. This sequence encodes CAVTGTADSPLHF.

This clonotype was counted many times. The chain is built from TRBV3-1 and TRBJ2-1, with D perhaps assigned TRBD1 or TRBD2 (6 bases each). Germline CDR1 is LGHDT and CDR2 is YNNKEL (reference sequence). The CDR3 has 14 residues. V lost 0 bases, J lost 12 bases, and 15 bases lay in between. CDR3 protein: CASSQDRGRGGQFF. Here the CDR3 DNA reads TGTGCCAGCAGCCAAGACCGGGGGCGAGGCGGGCAGTTCTTC.

This clonotype was detected ten times or more. J is TRBJ2-3 and V is TRBV20-1; 9 bases agree with TRBD2. Trimming cost V 1 base and J 4 bases; bases outside gene matches: 6. CDR1 is DFQATT, CDR2 SNEGSKA, per germline (reference sequence). This CDR3 contains 15 residues. CDR3 DNA sequence: TGCAGTGCTAGAGTACCTAGCGGGAAGGCAGATACGCAGTATTTT. Translating it yields CSARVPSGKADTQYF.

The table lists this clonotype with many counts. The chain recombines TRBV12-3 or TRBV12-4 with TRBJ2-2; D is possibly TRBD1 (5 bases). V lost 5 bases to trimming and J lost 5 bases, with 15 bases between them. This CDR3 is 15 amino acids long. The CDR3 DNA reads as TGTGCCAGCAGTCAGGACATATCCGCAACCGGGGAGCTGTTTTTT. Residues: CASSQDISATGELFF.

The CDR3 spells CSVDASAGNTDTQYF. CDR3 nucleotides: TGCAGCGTTGATGCGTCGGCGGGGAACACAGATACGCAGTATTTT. The chain couples TRBV29-1 to TRBJ2-3; TRBD2 is a possible D gene (6 bases). The CDR3 length is 15 residues. CDR1 and CDR2 (germline): SQVTM, ANQGSEA. V was trimmed by 3 bases and J by 2 bases, leaving 15 bases between them.

This clonotype has ten or more counts. V usage is TRBV12-3 or TRBV12-4 and J usage is TRBJ1-2, with D tentatively TRBD1 (6 bases). This CDR3 contains 14 residues. Trimming pared 5 bases from V and 5 bases from J, leaving 15 bases between. Written as DNA, the CDR3 is TGTGCCAGCAGTATGGGACACCGTCGGTATGGCTACACCTTC. This encodes CASSMGHRRYGYTF.

This clonotype has a count of ten or more. The V gene is TRBV7-2, the J gene TRBJ2-7, with 10 bases lining up with TRBD2. Germline-derived CDR1 and CDR2 are SGHTA and FQGNSA. This CDR3 contains 15 residues. V trimming: 4 bases; J trimming: 4 bases; junction bases outside the gene matches: 7. CDR3 protein: CASSSGLANPYEQYF. CDR3 bases: TGTGCCAGCAGCTCGGGACTAGCGAACCCATACGAGCAGTACTTC.

This clonotype was seen only a few times. The chain couples TRBV4-1 to TRBJ2-7; weak D call: TRBD1 (6 bases). The CDR3 runs 16 residues. Germline V gene sequence: CDR1 MGHRA, CDR2 YSYEKL. Trimming pared 1 base from V and 6 bases from J, leaving 19 bases between. CDR3 sequence reads: CASSQGVLQGRSEQYF. The CDR3 bases are TGCGCCAGCAGCCAAGGCGTATTACAGGGTAGATCCGAGCAGTACTTC.

The chain has TRBV10-3 and TRBJ2-1; 10 nucleotides match TRBD1. The length of the CDR3 is 15 residues. With 4 bases clipped from V and 8 bases from J, the junction kept 8 bases outside the gene matches. Per the germline V gene, CDR1 is ENHRY and CDR2 is SYGVKD. This CDR3 is CAISVDRGNDDEQFF. The CDR3 bases are TGTGCCATCAGTGTGGACAGGGGGAATGACGATGAGCAGTTCTTC.

The sample holds many counts of this clonotype. The chain has TRBV7-3 and TRBJ2-7; 9 bases fit TRBD1. Germline V lookup: CDR1 SGHTA, CDR2 FQGTGA. Losses at the gene ends were 3 bases for V and 5 bases for J; bases not matched to a gene: 14. This CDR3 is built from 17 residues. CDR3: CASSFSAPGQGRHEQYF. As DNA, the CDR3 is TGTGCCAGCAGCTTCTCCGCACCGGGACAGGGAAGACACGAGCAGTACTTC.

The table lists this clonotype with many counts. The chain joins TRBV19 to TRBJ2-7; possible D gene TRBD2, 5 bases. Germline CDR1 and CDR2: LNHDA and SQIVND (reference sequence). CDR3 length equals 14 residues. V was pared by 3 bases and J by 6 bases, with 15 bases between. CDR3 protein: CASSMTGFGREQYF. CDR3 nucleotides: TGTGCCAGTAGTATGACGGGATTCGGACGCGAGCAGTACTTC.

This clonotype has ten or more counts. The chain recombines TRBV20-1 with TRBJ2-7, with TRBD1 identical over 8 bases. Germline values: CDR1 DFQATT, CDR2 SNEGSKA (reference sequence). The V and J ends lost 2 bases and 3 bases, in that order; junction bases with no gene match: 6. The CDR3 consists of 14 residues. The CDR3 DNA follows: TGCAGTGCTAGATCCCGGGACAGGCGCTACGAGCAGTACTTC. Translating it yields CSARSRDRRYEQYF.

The chain recombines TRBV15 with TRBJ2-7; 8 nucleotides agree with TRBD2. The CDR3 has 15 amino acids. Germline V gives CDR1 LNHNV, CDR2 YYDKDF (reference sequence). Losses at the gene ends were 0 bases for V and 3 bases for J; bases not matched to a gene: 4. In nucleotides, the CDR3 is TGTGCCACCAGCAGAGATCGGACTAGCATCTACGAGCAGTACTTC. This codes for CATSRDRTSIYEQYF.

Many counts were recorded for this clonotype. V is TRBV20-1 and J is TRBJ2-7; 15 bases fit TRBD2. V gave up 0 bases and J gave up 2 bases; unmatched junction bases: 5. Germline V gene sequence: CDR1 DFQATT, CDR2 SNEGSKA (reference sequence). The CDR3 sequence is 17 residues long. CDR3 DNA sequence: TGCAGTGCTAGAGATCTGCGGACTAGCGGGAGGGCCTACGAGCAGTACTTC. This codes for CSARDLRTSGRAYEQYF.

This clonotype was counted at least ten times. V usage is TRBV29-1 and J usage is TRBJ2-4; D may be TRBD1 (5 bases). Germline V gives CDR1 SQVTM, CDR2 ANQGSEA. The CDR3 spans 13 residues. V lost 3 bases and J 5 bases, leaving 11 bases between the germline ends. The CDR3 DNA reads as TGCAGCGTTGAGTGGCAGGGTCAAAACATTCAGTACTTC. Protein sequence: CSVEWQGQNIQYF. The full variable domain, in which reference TRBV29-1 and TRBJ2-4 provide the parts outside the CDR3, is SAVISQKPSRDICQRGTSLTIQCQVDSQVTMMFWYRQQPGQSLTLIATANQGSEATYESGFVIDKFPISRPNLTFSTLTVSNMSPEDSSIYLCSVEWQGQNIQYFGAGTRLSVL.

This clonotype was counted ten times or more. This sequence joins TRBV5-1 and TRBJ2-2; D is undetermined. The germline V gene has CDR1 SGHRS and CDR2 YFSETQ. V was cut by 5 bases and J by 6 bases, with 11 bases left in between. The CDR3 is 13 amino acids. CDR3 in DNA: TGCGCCAGCAGGGGCAGCCTACCCGGGGAGCTGTTTTTT. Residues: CASRGSLPGELFF. Full variable domain (missing parts from reference TRBV5-1 and TRBJ2-2): KAGVTQTPRYLIKTRGQQVTLSCSPISGHRSVSWYQQTPGQGLQFLFEYFSETQRNKGNFPGRFSGRQFSNSRSEMNVSTLELGDSALYLCASRGSLPGELFFGEGSRLTVL.